This TCR beta chain was identified during a study of T-cell reconstitution after alpha-beta-depleted transplantation in children. TCRbeta library construction was performed incorporating unique molecular identifiers. MiXCR was run by TCRdb on the PCR reads, yielding one entry per CDR3 protein. The data show fewer than 85,000 distinct CDR3 sequences, with around an eighth seen just once and 25% to 35% held by the top ten. Study results and caveats: Among T cells one year after transplant, newly produced cells accounted for most counts and diversity.

To note about this clonotype: The antigen remains undetermined.

The clonotype was recovered from a male patient between 2 and 10 years old who had a stem cell transplant for acute lymphoblastic leukemia, so the T cells may come from the graft donor. The input for sequencing was PBMCs, mostly from graft donor cells, taken 180 days after TCRalphabeta/CD19-depleted stem cell transplant.

This chain's CDR3 is CASSYEVGGRSNNEQFF. The CDR3 DNA follows: TGTGCCAGCAGTTATGAGGTCGGCGGGAGGTCAAACAATGAGCAGTTCTTC. This chain links TRBV6-5 with TRBJ2-1; 8 positions agree with TRBD2. This CDR3 comprises 17 residues. V dropped 3 bases and J dropped 5; count of bases not matched to a gene: 12. Germline lookup yields CDR1 MNHEY and CDR2 SVGAGI.